A single sample gave rise to the 14 T cell receptor beta chains below, sequenced in a study of cytomegalovirus exposure and HLA in healthy donors. A multiplex PCR was run with 60 Vbeta primers and 13 Jbeta primers. Sequenced by immunoSEQ multiplex PCR; TCRdb stores in-frame clones only, minus some. The table records around 170,000 clones, 70% to 85% of them present only once. Material: PBMCs. Receptors originate from a young man in good health and CMV-seronegative.

With regard to this clone: Distinct nucleotide sequences in the sample also encode this CDR3. The genes are TRBV27 and TRBJ2-2, with 11 nucleotides matching TRBD2. The CDR3 runs 17 residues. Germline assignment: CDR1 MNHEY and CDR2 SMNVEV (reference sequence). The ends lost 0 bases at V and 5 bases at J; junction bases unmatched: 5. The CDR3 loop reads CASSLSRLAGGTGELFF. The CDR3 bases are TGTGCCAGCAGTTTATCTCGTCTAGCGGGGGGAACCGGGGAGCTGTTTTTT.

The chain combines TRBV9 with TRBJ2-3; TRBD2 might be the D (6 bases). CDR3 length equals 16 residues. The V gene's germline CDR1 is SGDLS and CDR2 YYNGEE. Trimming shortened V by 4 bases and J by 0 bases, and 15 bases separated the two germline ends. CDR3 amino acids: CASSLAFGTSTDTQYF. CDR3 DNA: TGTGCCAGCAGCCTAGCCTTCGGGACTAGCACAGATACGCAGTATTTT.

The chain has TRBV7-9 and TRBJ2-5; 7 bases are shared with TRBD2. CDR1 and CDR2 (germline): SEHNR, FQNEAQ (reference sequence). V lost 5 bases to trimming and J lost 5 bases; unmatched junction nucleotides: 8. The CDR3 loop spans 14 amino acids. The CDR3 sequence: CASSLETSRETQYF. DNA for the CDR3: TGTGCCAGCAGCCTCGAGACTAGCCGGGAGACCCAGTACTTC.

The chain recombines TRBV6-5 with TRBJ2-1, with 7 bases identical to TRBD1. This CDR3 is built from 11 residues. The V segment lost 8 bases and the J segment 15 bases; nucleotides outside the gene matches: 10. Germline V CDR1 and CDR2: MNHEY, SVGAGI. CDR3 coding DNA: TGTGCCAGCGTTAAGGGGGCCTACTCGTTCTTC. It translates to CASVKGAYSFF.

This chain uses TRBV7-2 with TRBJ1-2, with a tentative D call TRBD1 (5 bases). The CDR3 has 14 amino acids. Trimming removed 0 bases from V and 6 bases from J, with 11 bases in between. The V gene's germline CDR1 is SGHTA and CDR2 FQGNSA. The CDR3 region has the DNA TGTGCCAGCAGCTTAGCGTCAGGGTGGAATGGCTACACCTTC. Protein: CASSLASGWNGYTF. Full variable domain (rest looked up from reference TRBV7-2 and TRBJ1-2): GAGVSQSPSNKVTEKGKDVELRCDPISGHTALYWYRQSLGQGLEFLIYFQGNSAPDKSGLPSDRFSAERTGGSVSTLTIQRTQQEDSAVYLCASSLASGWNGYTFGSGTRLTVV.

The chain joins TRBV7-2 to TRBJ2-5; 8 nucleotides align to TRBD1. V shed 4 bases and J 5 bases; nucleotides not matched to a gene: 6. The CDR3 has 14 amino acids. Germline CDR1 reads SGHTA; CDR2 reads FQGNSA. The CDR3 protein is CASSSRGPGETQYF. The DNA of the CDR3 is TGTGCCAGCAGCTCCAGGGGGCCGGGGGAGACCCAGTACTTC.

The rearrangement joins TRBV4-3 to TRBJ2-5, with TRBD1 matching 11 bases. Gene TRBJ2-7 matches the end of the DNA better, so the J call may be wrong. From germline, CDR1 is LGHNA and CDR2 YSLEER. The CDR3 sequence is 15 residues long. This CDR3 reads CASSQDGTGGYEQYF. The CDR3 DNA follows: TGCGCCAGCAGCCAAGATGGGACAGGGGGCTACGAGCAGTACTTC.

The chain is built from TRBV10-3 and TRBJ2-7, with 9 bases aligning to TRBD1. Germline assignment: CDR1 ENHRY and CDR2 SYGVKD. This CDR3 is 15 amino acids long. The J segment lost 3 bases and the V segment lost 4 bases, leaving 7 bases of the junction unmatched. The chain's CDR3 is CAISAAGQGGYEQYF. The CDR3 nucleotides read TGTGCCATCAGTGCGGCGGGACAGGGAGGCTACGAGCAGTACTTC.

This chain joins TRBV6-1 and TRBJ1-2, with 9 bases matching TRBD1. The CDR3 totals 13 residues. With V trimmed by 5 bases and J by 6 bases, 4 bases remained unmatched. CDR1 MNHNS and CDR2 SASEGT come from the germline V gene. The CDR3 reads CASSHRDRDGYTF. For the CDR3, the DNA is TGTGCCAGCAGTCACCGGGACAGGGATGGCTACACCTTC.

V gene TRBV2 combines with J gene TRBJ2-7; D is possibly TRBD2 (5 bases). Trimming stripped 3 bases from V and 3 bases from J, with 9 bases between. Germline loops: CDR1 SNHLY, CDR2 FYNNEI. CDR3 length: 13 residues. The CDR3 loop is CASSDPGGYEQYF. The CDR3 DNA follows: TGTGCCAGCAGTGATCCCGGAGGCTACGAGCAGTACTTC.

The V call is TRBV19, the J call TRBJ1-2; 9 bases map to TRBD1. CDR3 length: 13 amino acids. Looked up from germline, CDR1 is LNHDA and CDR2 is SQIVND (reference sequence). Trimming cost V 4 bases and J 5 bases; bases outside gene matches: 2. The CDR3 region is CASSTTGGYGYTF. The CDR3 nucleotides are TGTGCCAGTAGTACGACAGGGGGATATGGCTACACCTTC. The whole variable domain, remainder taken from reference TRBV19 and TRBJ1-2, is DGGITQSPKYLFRKEGQNVTLSCEQNLNHDAMYWYRQDPGQGLRLIYYSQIVNDFQKGDIAEGYSVSREKKESFPLTVTSAQKNPTAFYLCASSTTGGYGYTFGSGTRLTVV.

This chain connects TRBV9 to TRBJ1-1, with D unresolved. The CDR3 consists of 13 residues. V was trimmed by 3 bases and J by 2 bases, leaving 8 bases between them. CDR1 and CDR2 from the germline V gene are SGDLS and YYNGEE. This chain's CDR3 is CASSATFNTEAFF. CDR3 DNA: TGTGCCAGCAGCGCCACTTTTAACACTGAAGCTTTCTTT.

This clone was observed a few times. V and J are TRBV5-4 and TRBJ2-7, with 9 positions matching TRBD2. In germline, CDR1 is SGHNT, CDR2 YYREEE (reference sequence). The length of the CDR3 is 13 residues. The junction had 2 bases not matched to a gene; V was cut back by 2 bases and J by 5 bases. CDR3 sequence (DNA): TGTGCCAGCAGCTTTGCTAGCGGGAACGAGCAGTACTTC. Translation gives CASSFASGNEQYF.

The chain employs TRBV6-5 and TRBJ2-1; 8 bases are a match to TRBD1. In germline, CDR1 is MNHEY, CDR2 SVGAGI. This CDR3 spans 12 amino acids. Trimming removed 8 bases from V and 10 bases from J; junction bases left unmatched: 7. This chain's CDR3 is CASSDRGWEQFF. CDR3 nucleotides: TGTGCCAGCTCCGACAGGGGCTGGGAGCAGTTCTTC.